These 22 T cell receptor beta chains share one sample of origin, sequenced in a study of shared clonotypes between healthy human individuals. Libraries were prepared by immunoSEQ multiplex PCR; TCRdb keeps only in-frame clonotypes and omits some of them. The profile shows some 1 million clones, 70% to 80% of them singletons. The material sequenced was memory CD4+ T cells sorted from blood. The subset was: CD45RA-negative fraction. These receptors were obtained from a man aged 18 to 30 in good health.

CDR3 sequence reads: CASSKREWADTQYF. CDR3 sequence (DNA): TGTGCCAGCAGCAAACGGGAGTGGGCAGATACGCAGTATTTT. The rearrangement uses TRBV7-2 and TRBJ2-3, with a tentative D call TRBD2 (6 bases). From germline, CDR1 is SGHTA and CDR2 FQGNSA. The V and J ends lost 5 bases and 4 bases respectively, with 13 bases between them. CDR3 size: 14 residues.

As regards this clone: In the same sample, other DNA sequences code for this CDR3. The V call is TRBV9, the J call TRBJ1-3; D may be TRBD1 (6 bases). The CDR3 consists of 16 residues. Germline lookup yields CDR1 SGDLS and CDR2 YYNGEE. Between the trimmed V and J ends, which lost 0 bases and 0 bases, there was a span of 10 bases. CDR3 amino acids: CASSVGGGASGNTIYF. Here the CDR3 DNA reads TGTGCCAGCAGCGTAGGAGGGGGTGCCTCTGGAAACACCATATATTTT.

The chain links TRBV28 to TRBJ1-6; weak D call: TRBD1 (5 bases). CDR1 is MDHEN, CDR2 SYDVKM, per germline. This CDR3 is 20 amino acids long. With 3 bases removed from V and 7 bases from J, the gap between germline ends came to 28 bases. The CDR3 sequence is CASSFLRGLKILPANSPLHF. CDR3 bases: TGTGCCAGCAGTTTTCTTCGGGGACTTAAAATCTTACCGGCGAATTCACCCCTCCACTTT.

The chain combines TRBV7-8 with TRBJ1-1; weak D call: TRBD1 (5 bases). Trimming pared 5 bases from V and 8 bases from J, leaving 15 bases between. The CDR3 is made up of 13 amino acids. CDR1 SGHVS and CDR2 FQNEAQ come from the germline V gene. The CDR3: CASSTHVRGEAFF. For the CDR3, the DNA is TGTGCCAGCAGCACTCATGTGCGGGGGGAAGCTTTCTTT.

In this sample, this clone turned up once. The rearrangement links TRBV27 to TRBJ1-4; 10 bases agree with TRBD1. This CDR3 has 17 amino acids. The junction had 15 bases not matched to a gene; V was cut back by 6 bases and J by 8 bases. The V gene's germline CDR1 is MNHEY and CDR2 SMNVEV (reference sequence). This chain's CDR3 is CASRGQGGASPDEKLFF. The CDR3 DNA reads TGTGCCAGCAGAGGACAGGGGGGGGCGAGTCCTGACGAAAAACTGTTTTTT. Supplemented by reference TRBV27 and TRBJ1-4, the full variable domain reads EAQVTQNPRYLITVTGKKLTVTCSQNMNHEYMSWYRQDPGLGLRQIYYSMNVEVTDKGDVPEGYKVSRKEKRNFPLILESPSPNQTSLYFCASRGQGGASPDEKLFFGSGTQLSVL.

The chain is built from TRBV6-5 and TRBJ1-4; perhaps TRBD1 as D (5 bases). The CDR3 consists of 14 residues. Trimming cost V 3 bases and J 4 bases, with 9 bases left between them. Looked up from germline, CDR1 is MNHEY and CDR2 is SVGAGI. In DNA form, the CDR3 reads TGTGCCAGCAGTTATTTAGGGGTTAATGAAAAACTGTTTTTT. This gives the protein CASSYLGVNEKLFF.

V usage is TRBV4-1 and J usage is TRBJ2-1; TRBD2 matches 8 bases. J was trimmed by 11 bases and V by 5 bases; bases with no gene match: 8. This CDR3 contains 13 residues. Per germline, CDR1 MGHRA and CDR2 YSYEKL. The CDR3: CASSETSVNQQFF. The CDR3 nucleotides read TGCGCCAGCAGCGAGACTAGCGTCAACCAGCAGTTCTTC.

The genes are TRBV19 and TRBJ2-1; no clear D. V gave up 2 bases and J gave up 0 bases, with 8 bases separating them. There are 15 residues in the CDR3. Germline-derived CDR1 and CDR2 are LNHDA and SQIVND (reference sequence). The CDR3 coding sequence is TGTGCCAGTAGTATACTTGAGAGCTCCTACAATGAGCAGTTCTTC. This translates into CASSILESSYNEQFF.

The V call is TRBV5-5, the J call TRBJ2-3; 7 nucleotides line up with TRBD1. Germline CDR1 is SGHKS and CDR2 is YYEKEE (reference sequence). V trimming: 0 bases; J trimming: 0 bases; junction bases outside the gene matches: 4. This CDR3 has 16 amino acids. The CDR3 nucleotides are TGTGCCAGCAGCTTGGAAGGGACAGCTAGCACAGATACGCAGTATTTT. Its protein is CASSLEGTASTDTQYF.

The table lists this clone with a count of one. CDR3: CASSPPGPTSGGSYEQYF. DNA of the CDR3: TGTGCCAGCAGCCCCCCGGGTCCGACTAGCGGGGGCTCCTACGAGCAGTACTTC. The chain joins TRBV7-2 to TRBJ2-7, with TRBD2 matching over 12 bases. The CDR3 consists of 18 residues. With V trimmed by 5 bases and J by 0 bases, 11 bases remained unmatched. Per the germline V gene, CDR1 is SGHTA and CDR2 is FQGNSA.

In regard to this clone: This sample includes further DNA sequences coding for the same CDR3. J is TRBJ2-5 and V is TRBV10-3, with D perhaps TRBD2 (5 bases). The CDR3 is made up of 11 amino acids. Trimming cost V 6 bases and J 4 bases, with 6 bases left between them. Germline loops: CDR1 ENHRY, CDR2 SYGVKD. The CDR3 here is CAIRDLETQYF. The CDR3 bases are TGTGCCATCAGGGACTTAGAGACCCAGTACTTC.

The V call is TRBV6-1, the J call TRBJ2-5; maybe TRBD1 (6 bases). V shed 4 bases and J shed 4 bases, with 16 bases lying between them. Germline assignment: CDR1 MNHNS and CDR2 SASEGT. CDR3 size: 15 residues. This chain's CDR3 is CASSGGTLPTETQYF. The CDR3 DNA reads TGTGCCAGCAGTGGGGGGACACTACCCACAGAGACCCAGTACTTC.

This clone was recorded many times. This sequence joins TRBV19 and TRBJ2-2; the match to TRBD1 covers 10 bases. The length of the CDR3 is 15 residues. Trimming at V came to 7 bases and at J to 5 bases, leaving 7 bases not matched to a gene. Germline V gene sequence: CDR1 LNHDA, CDR2 SQIVND (reference sequence). CDR3 in DNA: TGTGCCAGTAATACCCCGGGACAGGGGACCGGGGAGCTGTTTTTT. Translated, it gives CASNTPGQGTGELFF.

V is TRBV7-9 and J is TRBJ2-7; D is uncertain. The germline V and J ends were trimmed by 5 bases and 0 bases, with 14 bases remaining between them. The CDR3 spans 15 residues. Germline V CDR1 and CDR2: SEHNR, FQNEAQ (reference sequence). Here the CDR3 reads CASSLARASSYEQYF. CDR3 in DNA: TGTGCCAGCAGCCTCGCAAGGGCCAGCTCCTACGAGCAGTACTTC.

V gene TRBV28 combines with J gene TRBJ1-1, with a tentative D call TRBD1 (5 bases). This CDR3 has 12 residues. Between the trimmed V and J ends, which lost 3 bases and 10 bases, there was a span of 12 bases. CDR1 and CDR2 (germline): MDHEN, SYDVKM. CDR3: CASSLSQGIAFF. The CDR3 region has the DNA TGTGCCAGCAGTTTGAGCCAGGGTATAGCTTTCTTT.

This clone has just a few counts. The V call is TRBV27, the J call TRBJ2-7; 7 nucleotides line up with TRBD1. After removal of 3 bases from V and 3 bases from J, the junction contained 5 bases not matched to a gene. The germline gives CDR1 MNHEY, CDR2 SMNVEV (reference sequence). CDR3 length equals 14 residues. The CDR3 protein is CASSFRGQIYEQYF. The CDR3 nucleotides are TGTGCCAGCAGTTTTAGGGGACAGATCTACGAGCAGTACTTC.

This clone was observed a few times. The J gene is TRBJ2-1, the V gene TRBV6-1; D call uncertain. V gave up 2 bases and J gave up 0 bases, with 14 bases separating them. Germline assignment: CDR1 MNHNS and CDR2 SASEGT. The CDR3 runs to 17 residues. The CDR3 bases are TGTGCCAGCAGTGAACCAATTTCGGCCGGCTCCTACAATGAGCAGTTCTTC. It encodes CASSEPISAGSYNEQFF.

The sample holds a few counts of this clone. This sequence joins TRBV2 and TRBJ1-4; TRBD1 is a possible D gene (5 bases). The CDR3 runs to 13 residues. The germline V gene encodes CDR1 SNHLY and CDR2 FYNNEI. V lost 5 bases, J lost 11 bases, and 15 bases lay in between. CDR3 region: CASSIEWGDKLFF. CDR3 nucleotides: TGTGCCAGCAGTATTGAATGGGGGGACAAACTGTTTTTT.

V usage is TRBV18 and J usage is TRBJ2-3; D is uncertain. Germline CDR1 reads KGHSH; CDR2 reads LQKENI. V lost 8 bases, J lost 2 bases, and 20 bases lay in between. CDR3 length: 16 residues. The CDR3 sequence is CASERGPLPFTDTQYF. CDR3 in DNA: TGTGCCAGCGAACGAGGTCCTCTGCCTTTCACAGATACGCAGTATTTT.

A remark on this clone: In the same sample, other DNA sequences code for this CDR3. This chain connects TRBV7-2 to TRBJ1-5; 10 bases are a match to TRBD1. J lost 2 bases, V lost 3 bases, and 1 base had no gene match. Germline V gene lookup returns CDR1 SGHTA and CDR2 FQGNSA. The CDR3 consists of 15 residues. The CDR3 bases are TGTGCCAGCAGCTTTGGGACAGGGGGCAATCAGCCCCAGCATTTT. It translates to CASSFGTGGNQPQHF.

The chain employs TRBV5-1 and TRBJ1-1; no reliable D call. Trimming pared 4 bases from V and 4 bases from J, leaving 20 bases between. The germline CDR1 and CDR2 sequences are SGHRS and YFSETQ. The CDR3 loop spans 16 amino acids. CDR3: CASSPTYSPAGTEAFF. The CDR3 DNA is TGCGCCAGCAGCCCAACATACTCCCCGGCAGGCACTGAAGCTTTCTTT.

The chain uses TRBV6-5 and TRBJ1-4; the match to TRBD1 covers 8 bases. Unmatched junction bases numbered 6, after V lost 6 bases and J lost 3 bases. This CDR3 region has 15 residues. Germline V lookup: CDR1 MNHEY, CDR2 SVGAGI. CDR3 region: CASRGTGGPNEKLFF. The CDR3, as DNA: TGTGCCAGCAGGGGAACAGGGGGTCCTAATGAAAAACTGTTTTTT.